The 20 T cell receptor beta chains presented below share a single source sample, sequenced in a study of graft-versus-host responses after intestinal transplantation. Only in-frame clones appear in the TCRdb table, and some are missing; sequencing was by immunoSEQ multiplex PCR. The data contain tens of thousands of clones, 70% to 85% of them singletons. Antigens of these TCRs are unknown. This specimen consisted of unstimulated CD8+ T cells sorted from spleen or lymph node cells, obtained before intestinal transplant. The source of these receptors is a human donor who received an intestinal transplant.

The chain is built from TRBV2 and TRBJ2-3, with no clear D. Germline loops: CDR1 SNHLY, CDR2 FYNNEI. This CDR3 is 12 amino acids long. Deletions cut 6 bases from V and 4 bases from J, with 8 bases between. The CDR3 DNA reads as TGTGCCAGCAGGGTCCTAGCAGATACGCAGTATTTT. Encoded protein: CASRVLADTQYF. The full variable domain, in which reference TRBV2 and TRBJ2-3 provide the parts outside the CDR3, is EPEVTQTPSHQVTQMGQEVILRCVPISNHLYFYWYRQILGQKVEFLVSFYNNEISEKSEIFDDQFSVERPDGSNFTLKIRSTKLEDSAMYFCASRVLADTQYFGPGTRLTVL.

The gene calls are TRBV2 and TRBJ1-1; D is ambiguous. This CDR3 spans 15 amino acids. The germline V and J ends were trimmed by 3 bases and 0 bases, with 11 bases remaining between them. Germline assignment: CDR1 SNHLY and CDR2 FYNNEI. The CDR3 sequence is CASSDPPGVNTEAFF. The CDR3 DNA follows: TGTGCCAGCAGTGATCCCCCGGGAGTGAACACTGAAGCTTTCTTT.

This rearrangement joins TRBV9 to TRBJ2-7, with 10 bases lining up with TRBD1. The trim removed 8 bases at V and 6 bases at J, leaving 11 bases unmatched. Germline CDR1 and CDR2: SGDLS and YYNGEE. This CDR3 has 14 amino acids. CDR3 protein: CASGGDRGDGEQYF. The CDR3, as DNA: TGTGCCAGTGGGGGGGACAGGGGAGATGGCGAGCAGTACTTC.

The gene calls are TRBV6-1 and TRBJ2-1; D call uncertain. Germline V lookup: CDR1 MNHNS, CDR2 SASEGT. There are 12 residues in the CDR3. Trimming removed 3 bases from V and 9 bases from J, with 9 bases in between. The CDR3 bases are TGTGCCAGCAGTGACTGGCTCATTGAGCAGTTCTTC. As protein: CASSDWLIEQFF.

This clone has more than one count but fewer than ten. V is TRBV2 and J is TRBJ1-4; D might be TRBD1 (6 bases). CDR3 size: 15 residues. V was pared by 4 bases and J by 0 bases, with 9 bases between. The germline V gene encodes CDR1 SNHLY and CDR2 FYNNEI. The CDR3 reads CASSGRTATNEKLFF. The CDR3 nucleotides are TGTGCCAGCAGTGGACGGACAGCAACTAATGAAAAACTGTTTTTT.

The CDR3 reads CASSTGATILNTEAFF. CDR3 in DNA: TGTGCCAGCAGTACAGGGGCGACCATCTTGAACACTGAAGCTTTCTTT. This chain connects TRBV4-2 to TRBJ1-1, with TRBD1 matching over 7 bases. J gave up 0 bases and V 6 bases, and 10 bases lay outside the gene matches. This CDR3 spans 16 amino acids. Germline V lookup: CDR1 LGHNA, CDR2 YNFKEQ.

This chain uses TRBV5-3 with TRBJ1-3; D gene uncertain. TRBV5-3 is labeled an ORF, and its function is uncertain. The CDR3 covers 12 residues. V lost 2 bases, J lost 4 bases, and 4 bases lay in between. This chain's CDR3 is CARSLQGNTIYF. The CDR3 DNA is TGTGCCAGAAGCTTACAGGGAAACACCATATATTTT.

This chain links TRBV19 with TRBJ1-5, with 8 bases aligning to TRBD1. This CDR3 region has 15 residues. Trimming at V came to 4 bases and at J to 2 bases, leaving 4 bases not matched to a gene. The germline V gene encodes CDR1 LNHDA and CDR2 SQIVND (reference sequence). CDR3 sequence: CASSTGQGRNQPQHF. The CDR3 coding sequence is TGTGCCAGTAGTACCGGACAGGGTCGCAATCAGCCCCAGCATTTT.

The chain employs TRBV28 and TRBJ2-7; 8 nucleotides agree with TRBD1. The V gene end was trimmed by 2 bases and the J gene end by 3 bases; junction bases not matched to a gene: 9. CDR3 length: 16 residues. Germline loops: CDR1 MDHEN, CDR2 SYDVKM. CDR3 sequence reads: CASSLVIRTGHYEQYF. The CDR3 DNA is TGTGCCAGCAGTTTAGTAATCCGGACAGGGCACTACGAGCAGTACTTC.

This chain links TRBV27 with TRBJ2-2; 14 positions agree with TRBD2. Germline-derived CDR1 and CDR2 are MNHEY and SMNVEV (reference sequence). The CDR3 spans 20 residues. V was pared by 1 base and J by 4 bases, with 11 bases of the junction left unmatched. The CDR3 is CASSLWPGTSGRPGTGELFF. The DNA for the CDR3 is TGTGCCAGCAGTTTATGGCCAGGGACTAGCGGGAGACCGGGCACCGGGGAGCTGTTTTTT.

The chain links TRBV11-3 to TRBJ2-2, with TRBD2 matching over 7 bases. The CDR3 length is 14 residues. The ends lost 1 base at V and 6 bases at J; junction bases unmatched: 2. Per the germline V gene, CDR1 is SGHNT and CDR2 is YENEEA. In DNA, the CDR3 is TGTGCCAGCAGCTTAGCCGCGGGAGCCGGGGAGCTGTTTTTT. Translating it yields CASSLAAGAGELFF.

Only one count was recorded for this clone. The chain recombines TRBV30 with TRBJ1-2; no reliable D call. The CDR3 is 12 amino acids. Germline loops: CDR1 GTSNPN, CDR2 SVGIG (reference sequence). Between the trimmed V and J ends, which lost 5 bases and 7 bases, there was a span of 14 bases. CDR3 sequence (DNA): TGTGCCTGGGCGGAGGGATCTATTGGCTACACCTTC. It encodes CAWAEGSIGYTF.

The V call is TRBV27, the J call TRBJ2-5; D uncertain. CDR3 length: 13 residues. Germline V gene data show CDR1 as MNHEY and CDR2 as SMNVEV (reference sequence). Trimming left V 6 bases short and J 5 bases short, with 13 bases between. CDR3 in amino acids: CASRAGFWETQYF. In DNA form, the CDR3 reads TGTGCCAGCAGGGCCGGGTTTTGGGAGACCCAGTACTTC.

The V and J genes are TRBV9 and TRBJ1-2, with D possibly TRBD1 on 5 matching bases. Germline CDR1 is SGDLS and CDR2 is YYNGEE. V gave up 0 bases and J gave up 8 bases, with 8 bases separating them. This CDR3 contains 12 residues. As DNA, the CDR3 is TGTGCCAGCAGCGTAGGGGGGGAGGGCTACACCTTC. It encodes CASSVGGEGYTF. The complete variable domain, with remaining parts taken from reference TRBV9 and TRBJ1-2, reads DSGVTQTPKHLITATGQRVTLRCSPRSGDLSVYWYQQSLDQGLQFLIQYYNGEERAKGNILERFSAQQFPDLHSELNLSSLELGDSALYFCASSVGGEGYTFGSGTRLTVV.

The chain has TRBV11-2 and TRBJ2-2, with 8 bases identical to TRBD1. Trimming removed 3 bases from V and 5 bases from J; junction bases left unmatched: 14. From germline, CDR1 is SGHAT and CDR2 FQNNGV. This CDR3 comprises 18 residues. The CDR3 sequence is CASSFPDRGQGITGELFF. In nucleotides, the CDR3 is TGTGCCAGCAGCTTCCCCGACCGAGGACAGGGTATAACCGGGGAGCTGTTTTTT.

V is TRBV28 and J is TRBJ1-4; perhaps TRBD1 as D (5 bases). The CDR3 covers 16 residues. Germline V gene sequence: CDR1 MDHEN, CDR2 SYDVKM. The ends were cut back, 1 base at V and 0 bases at J, with 9 bases in the middle. The CDR3 DNA reads TGTGCCAGCAGTTTATACAGGTTCGCAACTAATGAAAAACTGTTTTTT. It specifies CASSLYRFATNEKLFF.

As for this clone: Compared with germline, one end of the junction differs, possibly owing to a read error. The chain combines TRBV7-3 with TRBJ2-2; 11 nucleotides agree with TRBD2. Germline-derived CDR1 and CDR2 are SGHTA and FQGTGA. This CDR3 contains 21 residues. The CDR3 is CASRLKGHPKTSGTGTGELFF. CDR3 coding DNA: TGTGCCAGCAGGTTAAAGGGACACCCGAAGACTAGCGGGACCGGCACCGGGGAGCTGTTTTTT.

This clone was recorded once. The chain is built from TRBV6-5 and TRBJ1-3; D gene uncertain. Germline V gene lookup returns CDR1 MNHEY and CDR2 SVGAGI. CDR3 size: 15 residues. V was pared by 0 bases and J by 0 bases, with 6 bases between. The CDR3 nucleotides read TGTGCCAGCAGTTACTCGTCGGGCTCTGGAAACACCATATATTTT. Translation gives CASSYSSGSGNTIYF.

V and J are TRBV7-2 and TRBJ2-7, with D tentatively TRBD2 (5 bases). CDR1 is SGHTA, CDR2 FQGNSA, per germline. The V gene lost 3 bases and the J gene lost 3 bases, with 9 bases spanning the gap. The CDR3 is 13 amino acids. The CDR3 nucleotides are TGTGCCAGCAGCTTTGGAGGCCTCTACGAGCAGTACTTC. This gives the protein CASSFGGLYEQYF.

This clone came up a few times. V and J are TRBV7-6 and TRBJ2-2; 13 bases match TRBD2. This CDR3 has 20 amino acids. The germline CDR1 and CDR2 sequences are SGHVS and FNYEAQ. V was pared by 5 bases and J by 4 bases, with 16 bases of the junction left unmatched. This CDR3 is CASSHHRTSGGAWGTGELFF. The CDR3 bases are TGTGCCAGCAGCCATCACCGGACTAGCGGGGGAGCTTGGGGCACCGGGGAGCTGTTTTTT.